A selection of T cell receptor beta chains follows, all from one sample in a study of molecular identifiers for immune sequencing clone quantification. TCRdb reprocessed the PCR reads via MiXCR and lists one record per CDR3 protein. The sample includes 460,000 or so distinct CDR3 sequences, about 25% of them seen just once. The source material was naive CD8+ T cells from blood, with Jurkat cell RNA spiked in. The source of these receptors is a human donor in good health. Some libraries in this study had Jurkat cell RNA spiked in. Both conserved end residues are part of each CDR3. D genes are given only for firm matches. Clone size is not always given. Where it is, it says once, few, many or a class for expanded clones.

CDR3 protein: CATSDPRTDYNEQFF
CDR3 DNA: TGTGCCACCAGTGATCCGCGGACGGACTACAATGAGCAGTTCTTC
J gene: TRBJ2-1
D gene: NA
V gene: TRBV24-1
clone size: many

CDR3 protein: CASSLLGSGVPEQFF
CDR3 DNA: TGTGCCAGCAGTTTATTGGGTAGCGGGGTGCCTGAGCAGTTCTTC
J gene: TRBJ2-1
D gene: TRBD2
V gene: TRBV27
clone size: NA

CDR3 protein: CASSLSSRSSYEQYF
CDR3 DNA: TGTGCCAGCAGTTTATCGAGTCGCAGCTCCTACGAGCAGTACTTC
J gene: TRBJ2-7
D gene: NA
V gene: TRBV27
clone size: NA

CDR3 protein: CAWSFHSYNEQFF
CDR3 DNA: TGTGCCTGGAGTTTCCACTCCTACAATGAGCAGTTCTTC
J gene: TRBJ2-1
D gene: NA
V gene: TRBV30
clone size: few

CDR3 protein: CASSEGGVSTEAFF
CDR3 DNA: TGTGCCAGCAGTGAAGGTGGAGTAAGCACTGAAGCTTTCTTT
J gene: TRBJ1-1
D gene: NA
V gene: TRBV2
clone size: many

CDR3 protein: CASSTGLYNEQFF
CDR3 DNA: TGTGCCAGCAGTACGGGTCTTTACAATGAGCAGTTCTTC
J gene: TRBJ2-1
D gene: NA
V gene: TRBV27
clone size: few

CDR3 protein: CAGGRGVTYEQYF
CDR3 DNA: TGTGCCGGCGGCAGGGGCGTTACGTACGAGCAGTACTTC
J gene: TRBJ2-7
D gene: NA
V gene: TRBV6-2/TRBV6-3
clone size: NA

CDR3 protein: CASSFLGGADNEQFF
CDR3 DNA: TGTGCCAGCAGTTTCCTTGGGGGAGCGGACAATGAGCAGTTCTTC
J gene: TRBJ2-1
D gene: NA
V gene: TRBV12-3/TRBV12-4
clone size: few

CDR3 protein: CASRSDSYEQYF
CDR3 DNA: TGTGCCAGCAGGAGTGACTCCTACGAGCAGTACTTC
J gene: TRBJ2-7
D gene: NA
V gene: TRBV7-9
clone size: many

CDR3 protein: CASSQTTGGEQYF
CDR3 DNA: TGCGCCAGCAGCCAAACGACAGGAGGCGAGCAGTACTTC
J gene: TRBJ2-7
D gene: NA
V gene: TRBV4-1
clone size: NA

CDR3 protein: CARSLAAGLEGTATQYF
CDR3 DNA: TGCGCCCGCAGCTTGGCCGCGGGACTAGAAGGCACAGCTACGCAGTATTTT
J gene: TRBJ2-3
D gene: TRBD2
V gene: TRBV5-1
clone size: once

CDR3 protein: CASSLEGGTEQYF
CDR3 DNA: TGTGCCAGCAGCTTAGAGGGGGGCACCGAGCAGTACTTC
J gene: TRBJ2-7
D gene: NA
V gene: TRBV7-6
clone size: many

CDR3 protein: CSARDMQGPSYEQYF
CDR3 DNA: TGCAGTGCTAGAGATATGCAGGGACCATCCTACGAGCAGTACTTC
J gene: TRBJ2-7
D gene: NA
V gene: TRBV20-1
clone size: NA

CDR3 protein: CASWTAQGDSPLHF
CDR3 DNA: TGTGCCAGCTGGACGGCACAGGGTGACTCACCCCTCCACTTT
J gene: TRBJ1-6
D gene: NA
V gene: TRBV27
clone size: few

CDR3 protein: CASSVGVRGIETQYF
CDR3 DNA: TGTGCCAGCAGCGTAGGAGTCCGGGGGATTGAGACCCAGTACTTC
J gene: TRBJ2-5
D gene: NA
V gene: TRBV9
clone size: many

CDR3 protein: CAVGETAGTSTDTQYF
CDR3 DNA: TGTGCCGTCGGGGAGACCGCGGGGACTAGCACAGATACGCAGTATTTT
J gene: TRBJ2-3
D gene: NA
V gene: TRBV24-1
clone size: NA

CDR3 protein: CASSQDLVGLMYSVEQFF
CDR3 DNA: TGTGCCAGCAGCCAAGATTTGGTAGGACTAATGTACTCCGTCGAGCAGTTCTTC
J gene: TRBJ2-1
D gene: NA
V gene: TRBV4-2
clone size: few

CDR3 protein: CASSEGLPGEQFF
CDR3 DNA: TGTGCCAGCAGTGAAGGTCTCCCAGGAGAGCAGTTCTTC
J gene: TRBJ2-1
D gene: NA
V gene: TRBV2
clone size: NA

CDR3 protein: CAGSPRGGQPQHF
CDR3 DNA: TGTGCCGGCAGTCCCCGAGGGGGCCAGCCCCAGCATTTT
J gene: TRBJ1-5
D gene: TRBD1
V gene: TRBV27
clone size: few

CDR3 protein: CASSHAGTSGGGTDTQYF
CDR3 DNA: TGCGCCAGCAGCCATGCCGGGACTAGCGGGGGAGGCACAGATACGCAGTATTTT
J gene: TRBJ2-3
D gene: TRBD2
V gene: TRBV4-3
clone size: few

CDR3 protein: CSVEEQPYEQYF
CDR3 DNA: TGCAGCGTTGAAGAACAGCCCTACGAGCAGTACTTC
J gene: TRBJ2-7
D gene: NA
V gene: TRBV29-1
clone size: many

CDR3 protein: CASSLQGHQPQHF
CDR3 DNA: TGTGCCAGCAGCCTACAGGGCCATCAGCCCCAGCATTTT
J gene: TRBJ1-5
D gene: NA
V gene: TRBV6-5
clone size: many

CDR3 protein: CASSQGFSGRTPRELFF
CDR3 DNA: TGCGCCAGCAGCCAAGGTTTCAGCGGGAGGACCCCCCGGGAGCTGTTTTTT
J gene: TRBJ2-2
D gene: TRBD2
V gene: TRBV4-3
clone size: NA

CDR3 protein: CAWSVSWQKHTDTQYF
CDR3 DNA: TGTGCCTGGAGTGTAAGTTGGCAGAAACACACAGATACGCAGTATTTT
J gene: TRBJ2-3
D gene: NA
V gene: TRBV30
clone size: NA

CDR3 protein: CASSQDFLQGTTEAFF
CDR3 DNA: TGCGCCAGCAGCCAAGATTTTCTTCAGGGCACTACTGAAGCTTTCTTT
J gene: TRBJ1-1
D gene: NA
V gene: TRBV4-3
clone size: NA

CDR3 protein: CTSSYVNGELFF
CDR3 DNA: TGTACCAGCAGTTACGTGAACGGGGAGCTGTTTTTT
J gene: TRBJ2-2
D gene: NA
V gene: TRBV6-6
clone size: NA

CDR3 protein: CASTTRTNYGYTF
CDR3 DNA: TGTGCCAGCACGACAAGGACTAACTATGGCTACACCTTC
J gene: TRBJ1-2
D gene: NA
V gene: TRBV6-2/TRBV6-3
clone size: few

CDR3 protein: CASSPPGTGGSYEQYF
CDR3 DNA: TGCGCCAGCAGCCCTCCCGGGACAGGGGGTTCCTACGAGCAGTACTTC
J gene: TRBJ2-7
D gene: TRBD1
V gene: TRBV5-1
clone size: many

CDR3 protein: CASSPQTAVRANEQYF
CDR3 DNA: TGTGCCAGCAGCCCGCAAACAGCAGTACGTGCGAACGAGCAGTACTTC
J gene: TRBJ2-7
D gene: NA
V gene: TRBV9
clone size: few

CDR3 protein: CASSLEAWASRAAEQYF
CDR3 DNA: TGTGCCAGCAGCTTAGAAGCGTGGGCTAGCAGGGCGGCGGAGCAGTACTTC
J gene: TRBJ2-7
D gene: NA
V gene: TRBV7-9
clone size: NA

CDR3 protein: CASSQDRVRIGEQFF
CDR3 DNA: TGCGCCAGCAGCCAAGATCGAGTGAGGATCGGTGAGCAGTTCTTC
J gene: TRBJ2-1
D gene: NA
V gene: TRBV4-3
clone size: NA

CDR3 protein: CASSLGLAEGTQYF
CDR3 DNA: TGTGCCAGCAGCCTGGGACTAGCGGAAGGGACCCAGTACTTC
J gene: TRBJ2-5
D gene: TRBD2
V gene: TRBV7-9
clone size: NA

CDR3 protein: CASSLWRQVATNEKLFF
CDR3 DNA: TGTGCCAGCAGTCTATGGAGACAGGTGGCAACTAATGAAAAACTGTTTTTT
J gene: TRBJ1-4
D gene: NA
V gene: TRBV6-2/TRBV6-3
clone size: few

CDR3 protein: CASSLGQGKNYGYTF
CDR3 DNA: TGTGCCAGCAGCTTGGGACAGGGGAAGAACTATGGCTACACCTTC
J gene: TRBJ1-2
D gene: TRBD1
V gene: TRBV11-2
clone size: few

CDR3 protein: CVSRSYEDHSGNTIYF
CDR3 DNA: TGTGTCAGCAGATCGTATGAGGACCATTCTGGAAACACCATATATTTT
J gene: TRBJ1-3
D gene: NA
V gene: TRBV28
clone size: NA

CDR3 protein: CASSSSKGAGNEKLFF
CDR3 DNA: TGTGCCAGCAGCTCTTCCAAGGGGGCTGGTAATGAAAAACTGTTTTTT
J gene: TRBJ1-4
D gene: TRBD1
V gene: TRBV7-9
clone size: many

CDR3 protein: CASSPGSHTGELFF
CDR3 DNA: TGTGCCAGCAGCCCCGGGTCCCACACCGGGGAGCTGTTTTTT
J gene: TRBJ2-2
D gene: NA
V gene: TRBV12-3/TRBV12-4
clone size: NA

CDR3 protein: CASSQDLDRYRGYTF
CDR3 DNA: TGTGCCAGCAGCCAAGATCTTGACAGGTATCGAGGCTACACCTTC
J gene: TRBJ1-2
D gene: NA
V gene: TRBV3-1
clone size: NA

CDR3 protein: CASSLLALTSYEQYF
CDR3 DNA: TGTGCCAGCAGTCTCCTAGCGTTAACCTCCTACGAGCAGTACTTC
J gene: TRBJ2-7
D gene: NA
V gene: TRBV28
clone size: NA

CDR3 protein: CASGLAGSTDTQYF
CDR3 DNA: TGTGCCAGCGGGCTAGCGGGAAGTACAGATACGCAGTATTTT
J gene: TRBJ2-3
D gene: TRBD2
V gene: TRBV12-3/TRBV12-4
clone size: many

CDR3 protein: CASSIGSRADGEQYF
CDR3 DNA: TGTGCCAGTAGTATAGGGTCCAGGGCAGACGGAGAGCAGTACTTC
J gene: TRBJ2-7
D gene: NA
V gene: TRBV19
clone size: NA

CDR3 protein: CASSPHGLAGDNEQFF
CDR3 DNA: TGTGCCAGCAGCCCCCACGGGCTAGCGGGAGACAATGAGCAGTTCTTC
J gene: TRBJ2-1
D gene: TRBD2
V gene: TRBV7-3
clone size: NA

CDR3 protein: CASSPTAGASNQPQHF
CDR3 DNA: TGCGCCAGCAGCCCTACTGCAGGGGCAAGCAATCAGCCCCAGCATTTT
J gene: TRBJ1-5
D gene: NA
V gene: TRBV4-1
clone size: once

CDR3 protein: CASSHAPGGGQGQFF
CDR3 DNA: TGCGCCAGCAGCCATGCTCCTGGCGGGGGGCAAGGGCAGTTCTTC
J gene: TRBJ2-1
D gene: TRBD2
V gene: TRBV4-1
clone size: many

CDR3 protein: CASSQDGGRTNEQYF
CDR3 DNA: TGCGCCAGCAGCCAAGATGGCGGGAGAACTAACGAGCAGTACTTC
J gene: TRBJ2-7
D gene: TRBD2
V gene: TRBV4-1
clone size: few

CDR3 protein: CASSPGRGRMTHEQFF
CDR3 DNA: TGTGCCAGCAGTCCAGGCAGGGGGCGGATGACCCATGAGCAGTTCTTC
J gene: TRBJ2-1
D gene: TRBD1
V gene: TRBV27
clone size: NA

CDR3 protein: CASSQFYPPGTQETQYF
CDR3 DNA: TGTGCCAGCAGCCAATTTTACCCTCCGGGGACCCAAGAGACCCAGTACTTC
J gene: TRBJ2-5
D gene: NA
V gene: TRBV14
clone size: NA

CDR3 protein: CASGPGTSGTDTQYF
CDR3 DNA: TGTGCCAGCGGACCCGGGACTAGCGGCACAGATACGCAGTATTTT
J gene: TRBJ2-3
D gene: TRBD2
V gene: TRBV11-2
clone size: many

CDR3 protein: CASSFSGADEQYF
CDR3 DNA: TGTGCCAGTAGTTTCTCGGGAGCTGACGAGCAGTACTTC
J gene: TRBJ2-7
D gene: NA
V gene: TRBV19
clone size: many

CDR3 protein: CASTLGNPADTQYF
CDR3 DNA: TGTGCCAGCACCCTCGGGAATCCGGCAGATACGCAGTATTTT
J gene: TRBJ2-3
D gene: NA
V gene: TRBV11-2
clone size: few

CDR3 protein: CASSFTGPDTQYF
CDR3 DNA: TGTGCCAGCAGTTTTACAGGCCCAGATACGCAGTATTTT
J gene: TRBJ2-3
D gene: NA
V gene: TRBV27
clone size: few

CDR3 protein: CASRISGSFYEQYF
CDR3 DNA: TGTGCCAGCAGGATTAGCGGGAGCTTTTACGAGCAGTACTTC
J gene: TRBJ2-7
D gene: TRBD2
V gene: TRBV2
clone size: few

CDR3 protein: CASSLGTHNQPQHF
CDR3 DNA: TGTGCCAGCAGCTTGGGGACACACAATCAGCCCCAGCATTTT
J gene: TRBJ1-5
D gene: NA
V gene: TRBV11-2
clone size: few

CDR3 protein: CASSGGTSGSFPDTQYF
CDR3 DNA: TGTGCCAGCAGCGGGGGGACTAGCGGGAGTTTCCCAGATACGCAGTATTTT
J gene: TRBJ2-3
D gene: TRBD2
V gene: TRBV9
clone size: few

CDR3 protein: CASSYMGGNQPQHF
CDR3 DNA: TGTGCCAGCAGTTACATGGGGGGTAATCAGCCCCAGCATTTT
J gene: TRBJ1-5
D gene: NA
V gene: TRBV6-5
clone size: many

CDR3 protein: CASSLVTGDGTQYF
CDR3 DNA: TGTGCCAGCAGCTTAGTGACAGGGGATGGTACGCAGTATTTT
J gene: TRBJ2-3
D gene: TRBD1
V gene: TRBV7-9
clone size: few

CDR3 protein: CASSSRESEQYF
CDR3 DNA: TGTGCCAGCAGCTCCCGAGAGAGCGAGCAGTACTTC
J gene: TRBJ2-7
D gene: NA
V gene: TRBV7-6
clone size: many

CDR3 protein: CASSWPRDTQYF
CDR3 DNA: TGTGCCAGCAGCTGGCCCCGGGATACGCAGTATTTT
J gene: TRBJ2-3
D gene: NA
V gene: TRBV5-4
clone size: NA